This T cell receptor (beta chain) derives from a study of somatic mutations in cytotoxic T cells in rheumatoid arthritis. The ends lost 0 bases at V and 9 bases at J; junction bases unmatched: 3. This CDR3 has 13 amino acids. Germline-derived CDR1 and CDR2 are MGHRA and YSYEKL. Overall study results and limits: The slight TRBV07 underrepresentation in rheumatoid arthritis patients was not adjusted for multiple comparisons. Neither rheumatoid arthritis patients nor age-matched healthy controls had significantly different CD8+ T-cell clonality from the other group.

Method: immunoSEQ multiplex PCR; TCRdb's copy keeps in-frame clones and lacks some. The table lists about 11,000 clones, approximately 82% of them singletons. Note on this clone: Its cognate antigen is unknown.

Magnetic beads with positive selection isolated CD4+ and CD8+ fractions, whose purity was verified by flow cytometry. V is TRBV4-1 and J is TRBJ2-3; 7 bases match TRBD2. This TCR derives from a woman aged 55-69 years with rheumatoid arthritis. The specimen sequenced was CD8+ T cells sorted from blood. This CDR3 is CASSQDGRGTQYF. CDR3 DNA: TGCGCCAGCAGCCAAGACGGGCGGGGGACGCAGTATTTT.